A selection of T cell receptor beta chains follows, all from one sample in a study of blood T cell repertoires in COVID-19. TCRdb's table, derived via immunoSEQ multiplex PCR, lists solely in-frame clones and lacks some. The table has approximately 200,000 clones, roughly 87% seen once. The sequenced material came from PBMCs or T cells enriched from blood (not recorded which). The receptors originated from a woman in her twenties or thirties who had recovered from COVID-19. CDR3s include the opening cysteine and the closing phenylalanine or tryptophan. D genes are given only for firm matches. Size values are once, few and many counts, or a class for expanded clones, and some rows have none.

clone size | J gene | D gene | V gene | CDR3 protein | CDR3 DNA
. | TRBJ1-5 | . | TRBV2 | CASSELRQGPQPQHF | TGTGCCAGCAGTGAATTACGGCAGGGCCCTCAGCCCCAGCATTTT
. | TRBJ2-5 | TRBD1 | TRBV5-1 | CASSLGDRPKETQYF | TGCGCCAGCAGCTTGGGGGACAGGCCCAAAGAGACCCAGTACTTC
. | TRBJ1-1 | . | TRBV5-4 | CASSAAGGAEAFF | TGTGCCAGCAGCGCCGCCGGCGGAGCTGAAGCTTTCTTT
. | TRBJ1-4 | . | TRBV11-3 | CASSPRHEGGEKLFF | TGTGCCAGCAGCCCCCGGCATGAGGGAGGGGAAAAACTGTTTTTT
. | TRBJ2-5 | . | TRBV15 | CATSRGGGGETQYF | TGTGCCACCAGCAGAGGGGGAGGGGGGGAGACCCAGTACTTC
. | TRBJ2-2 | . | TRBV7-2 | CASSLQILNTGELFF | TGTGCCAGCAGCTTACAGATCCTTAACACCGGGGAGCTGTTTTTT
. | TRBJ1-1 | TRBD1 | TRBV18 | CASSSGQGANTEAFF | TGTGCCAGCTCATCGGGACAGGGAGCGAACACTGAAGCTTTCTTT
. | TRBJ2-7 | . | TRBV13 | CASGFREEQYF | TGTGCCAGCGGCTTCCGTGAGGAGCAGTACTTC
. | TRBJ2-1 | TRBD2 | TRBV25-1 | CASSENFGTNHNEQFF | TGTGCCAGCAGTGAAAATTTCGGGACTAATCACAATGAGCAGTTCTTC
. | TRBJ1-6 | . | TRBV4-3 | CASSQESGDNSPLHF | TGCGCCAGCAGCCAAGAATCTGGAGATAATTCACCCCTCCACTTT
few | TRBJ1-1 | . | TRBV12-3/TRBV12-4 | CASSISRIAFF | TGTGCCAGCAGTATCAGTCGAATAGCTTTCTTT
. | TRBJ2-7 | . | TRBV9 | CASSPSDGAEQYF | TGTGCCAGCAGCCCCAGCGATGGTGCCGAGCAGTACTTC
. | TRBJ1-6 | TRBD1 | TRBV30 | CAWTGGGQGDSPLHF | TGTGCCTGGACAGGCGGGGGACAGGGGGATTCACCCCTCCACTTT
. | TRBJ1-5 | . | TRBV24-1 | CATSAHYANQPQHF | TGTGCCACCAGTGCCCACTACGCTAATCAGCCCCAGCATTTT
. | TRBJ1-1 | . | TRBV19 | CASIPRAGDTEAFF | TGTGCCAGTATCCCCCGGGCGGGTGACACTGAAGCTTTCTTT
. | TRBJ1-5 | . | TRBV19 | CASSMGGVLGGQPQHF | TGTGCCAGTAGTATGGGGGGGGTATTGGGTGGACAGCCCCAGCATTTT
. | TRBJ1-6 | . | TRBV9 | CASSGTVNSPLHF | TGTGCCAGCAGCGGGACAGTGAATTCACCCCTCCACTTT
. | TRBJ2-5 | TRBD2 | TRBV11-2 | CASSPLGGRGETQYF | TGTGCCAGCAGCCCCCTGGGAGGGCGGGGAGAGACCCAGTACTTC
. | TRBJ1-5 | . | TRBV5-6 | CASSQTAKENQPQHF | TGTGCCAGCAGCCAGACAGCGAAAGAGAATCAGCCCCAGCATTTT
once | TRBJ2-3 | TRBD1 | TRBV29-1 | CSAGDRASTDTQYF | TGCAGCGCAGGGGACAGGGCTAGCACAGATACGCAGTATTTT
few | TRBJ1-3 | TRBD1 | TRBV6-5 | CASRIQGTGNTIYF | TGTGCCAGCAGGATACAGGGGACTGGAAACACCATATATTTT
. | TRBJ1-6 | TRBD1 | TRBV4-3 | CASSTGQPSSYNSPLHF | TGCGCCAGCAGTACGGGACAGCCATCCTCCTATAATTCACCCCTCCACTTT
. | TRBJ2-1 | TRBD2 | TRBV6-2/TRBV6-3 | CASSYDPSGMDSYNEQFF | TGTGCCAGCAGTTACGACCCTAGCGGGATGGACTCCTACAATGAGCAGTTCTTC
. | TRBJ1-6 | . | TRBV3-1/TRBV3-2 | CASSRGSTADNSPLHF | TGTGCCAGCAGCCGAGGCAGCACGGCCGATAATTCACCCCTCCACTTT
. | TRBJ1-3 | . | TRBV20-1 | CSARRGNTIYF | TGCAGTGCCAGACGGGGAAACACCATATATTTT
few | TRBJ1-1 | . | TRBV5-1 | CASSLVADMNTEAFF | TGCGCCAGCAGCTTGGTTGCGGACATGAACACTGAAGCTTTCTTT
. | TRBJ1-3 | TRBD1 | TRBV2 | CASRQGTGNTIYF | TGTGCCAGCAGACAGGGGACTGGAAACACCATATATTTT
. | TRBJ2-7 | . | TRBV7-8 | CASSLPRGSYEQYF | TGTGCCAGCAGCTTACCCCGAGGGTCCTACGAGCAGTACTTC
. | TRBJ1-2 | . | TRBV7-2 | CASSFGSYYGYTF | TGTGCCAGCAGCTTCGGGAGTTACTATGGCTACACCTTC
. | TRBJ1-1 | . | TRBV19 | CASSPGSWTEAFF | TGTGCCAGTAGCCCCGGGAGTTGGACTGAAGCTTTCTTT
. | TRBJ1-1 | . | TRBV11-2 | CASSLVRYTEAFF | TGTGCCAGCAGCTTAGTACGGTACACTGAAGCTTTCTTT
. | TRBJ2-1 | TRBD1 | TRBV7-2 | CASSTRDRDYNEQFF | TGTGCCAGCAGCACCCGGGACAGGGATTACAATGAGCAGTTCTTC
. | TRBJ1-1 | TRBD1 | TRBV5-1 | CASLGQANTEAFF | TGCGCCAGCCTCGGACAGGCGAACACTGAAGCTTTCTTT
. | TRBJ2-1 | . | TRBV18 | CASSPRERSGNEQFF | TGTGCCAGCTCACCACGGGAGAGGTCTGGGAATGAGCAGTTCTTC
. | TRBJ2-4 | TRBD1 | TRBV2 | CASSVNRGDLAKNIQYF | TGTGCCAGCAGCGTAAACAGGGGGGACCTAGCCAAAAACATTCAGTACTTC
. | TRBJ2-6 | . | TRBV7-3 | CASSSSGGPGANVLTF | TGTGCCAGCAGCTCCAGTGGAGGCCCTGGGGCCAACGTCCTGACTTTC
. | TRBJ1-5 | . | TRBV11-2 | CASSLDLSGYQPQHF | TGTGCCAGCAGCTTAGATTTATCAGGGTATCAGCCCCAGCATTTT
. | TRBJ2-3 | . | TRBV5-5 | CASSSSVLEGASDTQYF | TGTGCCAGCAGCTCTTCTGTATTGGAGGGGGCATCAGATACGCAGTATTTT
. | TRBJ2-1 | . | TRBV4-1 | CASSQNLASENEQFF | TGCGCCAGCAGCCAGAACCTGGCGAGCGAAAATGAGCAGTTCTTC
once | TRBJ1-5 | TRBD1 | TRBV19 | CASSPGQGVKPQHF | TGTGCCAGTAGTCCTGGACAGGGTGTCAAGCCCCAGCATTTT
. | TRBJ1-1 | . | TRBV28 | CATLGGMDTEAFF | TGTGCCACCCTGGGGGGGATGGACACTGAAGCTTTCTTT
. | TRBJ1-5 | . | TRBV7-9 | CASSLAGGGNQPQHF | TGTGCCAGCAGCTTAGCAGGAGGGGGCAATCAGCCCCAGCATTTT
. | TRBJ1-4 | . | TRBV30 | CAWSVGAANEKLFF | TGTGCCTGGAGTGTAGGGGCAGCTAATGAAAAACTGTTTTTT
. | TRBJ2-1 | . | TRBV5-1 | CASSLSGQNNEQFF | TGCGCCAGCAGCTTGAGTGGTCAGAACAATGAGCAGTTCTTC
. | TRBJ2-7 | . | TRBV6-2/TRBV6-3 | CASSSADAGDYEQYF | TGTGCCAGCAGCTCTGCTGATGCAGGCGACTACGAGCAGTACTTC
. | TRBJ1-1 | . | TRBV5-1 | CASSLPQMGHGGSEAFF | TGCGCCAGCAGCTTGCCACAGATGGGGCACGGAGGGTCTGAAGCTTTCTTT